A single sample is the source of the 30 T cell receptor beta chains below, sequenced in a study of blood T cell repertoires in COVID-19. The repertoire was sequenced with immunoSEQ multiplex PCR; TCRdb's copy has only in-frame clones and lacks some. The sample has hundreds of thousands of clones, approximately 86% seen once. The sample comprised peripheral blood. All receptors derive from a man aged 35 to 55 with acute or convalescent COVID-19.

The V and J genes are TRBV6-5 and TRBJ1-1, with D uncertain. Germline-derived CDR1 and CDR2 are MNHEY and SVGAGI. This CDR3 has 16 residues. Trimming took 2 bases from V and 5 from J, leaving 18 bases between them. CDR3 in amino acids: CASSYMGGRVGTEAFF. In DNA, the CDR3 is TGTGCCAGCAGTTACATGGGAGGGAGAGTCGGGACTGAAGCTTTCTTT.

J is TRBJ1-5 and V is TRBV27; 8 bases are a match to TRBD1. Per germline, CDR1 MNHEY and CDR2 SMNVEV (reference sequence). After removal of 5 bases from V and 8 bases from J, the junction contained 14 bases not matched to a gene. The CDR3 consists of 16 residues. For the CDR3, the DNA is TGTGCCAGCAGTCCGCGGACAGGGCAGGAAATCAAGCCCCAGCATTTT. It translates to CASSPRTGQEIKPQHF.

This clone showed up just once. The chain employs TRBV21-1 and TRBJ1-6; the table calls TRBD1, which could not be checked here. TRBV21-1 is annotated as a pseudogene. The CDR3 loop spans 12 amino acids. CDR3 nucleotides: TGTGCCAGCAGCTGTCCCAGTTCACCCCTCCACTTT. Its protein is CASSCPSSPLHF.

V usage is TRBV4-1 and J usage is TRBJ2-7, with D perhaps TRBD2 (5 bases). Trimming removed 1 base at V and 2 bases at J, with 12 bases between. The length of the CDR3 is 15 residues. The germline V gene encodes CDR1 MGHRA and CDR2 YSYEKL. The CDR3 sequence is CASSQASGQTYEQYF. As DNA, the CDR3 is TGCGCCAGCAGCCAAGCGAGCGGCCAAACCTACGAGCAGTACTTC.

The V and J genes are TRBV30 and TRBJ2-7; possibly TRBD2 for D (6 bases). Germline CDR1 GTSNPN, CDR2 SVGIG (reference sequence). V lost 0 bases to trimming and J lost 0 bases, with 9 bases between them. This CDR3 spans 14 amino acids. The CDR3 region is CAWSVAGYSYEQYF. The CDR3 DNA reads TGTGCCTGGAGTGTAGCGGGTTACTCCTACGAGCAGTACTTC.

This clone was observed once. This chain joins TRBV18 and TRBJ1-1; D perhaps matches TRBD1 (5 bases). The V gene lost 4 bases and the J gene lost 4 bases, with 13 bases spanning the gap. In germline, CDR1 is KGHSH, CDR2 LQKENI. The CDR3 has 14 residues. The CDR3 reads CASSQTERITEAFF. CDR3 bases: TGTGCCAGCTCACAGACAGAAAGGATCACTGAAGCTTTCTTT.

This sequence joins TRBV19 and TRBJ2-7; the D gene is possibly TRBD2 (5 bases). The CDR3 is made up of 14 amino acids. V dropped 6 bases and J dropped 0 bases, with 12 bases sitting between them. Germline V lookup: CDR1 LNHDA, CDR2 SQIVND (reference sequence). The CDR3 loop reads CASRADSFSYEQYF. CDR3 bases: TGTGCCAGTAGGGCGGACTCCTTCTCCTACGAGCAGTACTTC.

The V call is TRBV28, the J call TRBJ1-6; TRBD1 aligns across 10 bases. Germline V CDR1 and CDR2: MDHEN, SYDVKM. This CDR3 comprises 16 residues. V trimming: 7 bases; J trimming: 6 bases; junction bases outside the gene matches: 9. CDR3 residues: CASIPGTGVSNSPLHF. The CDR3 coding sequence is TGTGCCAGCATTCCCGGGACAGGGGTTAGTAATTCACCCCTCCACTTT. Supplemented by reference TRBV28 and TRBJ1-6, the full variable domain reads DVKVTQSSRYLVKRTGEKVFLECVQDMDHENMFWYRQDPGLGLRLIYFSYDVKMKEKGDIPEGYSVSREKKERFSLILESASTNQTSMYLCASIPGTGVSNSPLHFGNGTRLTVT.

The CDR3 here is CASSLVGGRGLNEQFF. In DNA form, the CDR3 reads TGCGCCAGCAGCCTAGTTGGGGGGAGAGGACTCAATGAGCAGTTCTTC. V usage is TRBV4-1 and J usage is TRBJ2-1; D might be TRBD2 (6 bases). The CDR3 loop spans 16 amino acids. CDR1 and CDR2 (germline): MGHRA, YSYEKL. With 4 bases removed from V and 6 bases from J, the gap between germline ends came to 19 bases.

The chain uses TRBV19 and TRBJ1-5, with unresolved D. Trimming shortened V by 5 bases and J by 2 bases, and 16 bases separated the two germline ends. CDR3 length: 16 amino acids. Germline CDR1 and CDR2: LNHDA and SQIVND (reference sequence). In nucleotides, the CDR3 is TGTGCCAGTAGTCTCGCAGGCGCGTCGGGCAATCAGCCCCAGCATTTT. This encodes CASSLAGASGNQPQHF.

The chain couples TRBV6-5 to TRBJ2-7; 9 bases agree with TRBD1. Looked up from germline, CDR1 is MNHEY and CDR2 is SVGAGI. V was pared by 2 bases and J by 1 base, with 3 bases of the junction left unmatched. The CDR3 runs 15 residues. The CDR3 sequence: CASSYGTGRSYEQYF. CDR3 nucleotide sequence: TGTGCCAGCAGTTACGGGACAGGGAGATCCTACGAGCAGTACTTC.

V and J are TRBV2 and TRBJ1-2; D gene uncertain. V lost 2 bases and J 2 bases, leaving 9 bases between the germline ends. Germline CDR1 SNHLY, CDR2 FYNNEI. The CDR3 covers 14 residues. CDR3 amino acids: CASSENNLNYGYTF. The CDR3 DNA sequence: TGTGCCAGCAGTGAAAACAACCTCAACTATGGCTACACCTTC.

The rearrangement links TRBV24-1 to TRBJ2-5; 9 positions match TRBD1. The CDR3 length is 16 residues. The germline CDR1 and CDR2 sequences are KGHDR and SFDVKD. The V segment lost 4 bases and the J segment 4 bases; nucleotides outside the gene matches: 9. The CDR3 region has the DNA TGTGCCACCAGTGAGCCGCGACAGGGGGTGGGAGAGACCCAGTACTTC. It translates to CATSEPRQGVGETQYF.

This chain connects TRBV3-1 (or the pseudogene TRBV3-2) to TRBJ2-3, with TRBD1 matching over 10 bases. Germline CDR1 is LGHDT and CDR2 is YNNKEL (reference sequence). V lost 2 bases and J lost 4; bases outside the gene matches: 3. This CDR3 is built from 15 residues. Here the CDR3 reads CASSQRQGAADTQYF. CDR3 nucleotides: TGTGCCAGCAGCCAAAGACAGGGGGCTGCAGATACGCAGTATTTT.

The rearrangement joins TRBV5-1 to TRBJ1-2, with 10 bases identical to TRBD1. The junction had 7 bases not matched to a gene; V was cut back by 0 bases and J by 2 bases. This CDR3 contains 17 residues. CDR1 and CDR2 from the germline V gene are SGHRS and YFSETQ. The CDR3 sequence: CASSLGGPGQGNYGYTF. The CDR3 DNA reads as TGCGCCAGCAGCTTGGGAGGTCCGGGACAGGGGAACTATGGCTACACCTTC.

The genes are TRBV6-5 and TRBJ2-6; tentatively, D is TRBD2 (6 bases). The CDR3 extends over 15 amino acids. The V end was cut by 4 bases, the J end by 1 base, with 8 bases between. Germline values: CDR1 MNHEY, CDR2 SVGAGI. CDR3 residues: CASSWAGSGANVLTF. Written as DNA, the CDR3 is TGTGCCAGCAGTTGGGCGGGGTCTGGGGCCAACGTCCTGACTTTC.

CDR3: CASSVSTGVGVPYEQYF. The CDR3 DNA is TGTGCCAGCAGCGTATCGACAGGGGTGGGCGTCCCCTACGAGCAGTACTTC. This chain uses TRBV9 with TRBJ2-7; 8 positions match TRBD1. The germline V gene encodes CDR1 SGDLS and CDR2 YYNGEE. V lost 1 base to trimming and J lost 2 bases; unmatched junction nucleotides: 11. CDR3 length: 17 amino acids. The full variable domain, completed using reference TRBV9 and TRBJ2-7, is DSGVTQTPKHLITATGQRVTLRCSPRSGDLSVYWYQQSLDQGLQFLIQYYNGEERAKGNILERFSAQQFPDLHSELNLSSLELGDSALYFCASSVSTGVGVPYEQYFGPGTRLTVT.

V and J are TRBV5-1 and TRBJ2-5; possibly TRBD2 for D (5 bases). The length of the CDR3 is 14 residues. Germline CDR1 is SGHRS and CDR2 is YFSETQ. V dropped 4 bases and J dropped 4 bases, with 14 bases sitting between them. The CDR3 is CASSRDGVTETQYF. CDR3 nucleotides: TGCGCCAGCAGCCGTGACGGGGTGACAGAGACCCAGTACTTC.

This clone was found once. The gene calls are TRBV6-5 and TRBJ1-1; D not resolved. Per germline, CDR1 MNHEY and CDR2 SVGAGI. Trimming took off 5 bases at V and 3 bases at J, with 10 bases between the two ends. CDR3 length: 13 residues. The CDR3 coding sequence is TGTGCCAGCAGTCCCTTCACGGACACTGAAGCTTTCTTT. This encodes CASSPFTDTEAFF.

The chain has TRBV6-5 and TRBJ2-2; TRBD1 agrees at 8 bases. The CDR3 totals 14 residues. Germline V gives CDR1 MNHEY, CDR2 SVGAGI. V was pared by 8 bases and J by 6 bases, with 8 bases of the junction left unmatched. The CDR3: CASEGQEGPGELFF. DNA for the CDR3: TGTGCCAGCGAGGGACAGGAAGGACCCGGGGAGCTGTTTTTT.

The chain has TRBV11-3 and TRBJ2-3, with D possibly being TRBD1 (6 bases). The CDR3 is made up of 17 amino acids. Trimming shortened V by 2 bases and J by 2 bases, and 17 bases separated the two germline ends. CDR1 and CDR2 (germline): SGHNT, YENEEA. The CDR3 coding sequence is TGTGCCAGCAGCTTAAACTCCCTCGACAGGCACACAGATACGCAGTATTTT. Translating gives CASSLNSLDRHTDTQYF.

The chain carries TRBV20-1 and TRBJ1-2; D not certain. This CDR3 region has 11 residues. Germline V gene lookup returns CDR1 DFQATT and CDR2 SNEGSKA (reference sequence). V was clipped by 4 bases and J by 1 base, with 4 bases between them. CDR3 bases: TGCAGTGCTACCCTTAACTATGGCTACACCTTC. Translated, it gives CSATLNYGYTF.

The CDR3 DNA follows: TGTGCCAGTAGTGGGGCCAGACTTATCTCTGGAAACACCATATATTTT. Amino acid sequence: CASSGARLISGNTIYF. The chain couples TRBV19 to TRBJ1-3, with TRBD1 as a possible D gene (5 bases). This CDR3 region has 16 residues. CDR1 and CDR2 from the germline V gene are LNHDA and SQIVND (reference sequence). Trimming took off 5 bases at V and 0 bases at J, with 14 bases between the two ends.

DNA of the CDR3: TGTGCCAGCTCACCCCAGGGGACGAGCAATCAGCCCCAGCATTTT. It yields the protein CASSPQGTSNQPQHF. The chain recombines TRBV18 with TRBJ1-5; D may be TRBD1 (6 bases). Germline CDR1 KGHSH, CDR2 LQKENI. This CDR3 has 15 amino acids. V dropped 3 bases and J dropped 1 base, with 10 bases sitting between them.

This clone appeared once. This chain links TRBV11-2 with TRBJ2-1; no clear D. Between the trimmed V and J ends, which lost 4 bases and 7 bases, there was a span of 20 bases. CDR1 is SGHAT and CDR2 is FQNNGV in the germline V gene. The CDR3 runs 16 residues. CDR3 DNA sequence: TGTGCCAGCAGCTACAGTTCTTTGACCGGTACAAATGAGCAGTTCTTC. Its protein product is CASSYSSLTGTNEQFF.

J is TRBJ2-1 and V is TRBV6-5, with D hard to call. Germline V gene data show CDR1 as MNHEY and CDR2 as SVGAGI. V lost 4 bases and J lost 4, with 8 bases in between. The CDR3 covers 13 residues. The CDR3 region has the DNA TGTGCCAGCAGTTCCGGTACGTACAATGAGCAGTTCTTC. Translated: CASSSGTYNEQFF.

CDR3 sequence (DNA): TGTGCCAGCAGTTTTTGGGGGGGGACTTACACAGATACGCAGTATTTT. As protein: CASSFWGGTYTDTQYF. This sequence joins TRBV28 and TRBJ2-3; 7 positions match TRBD2. CDR3 length: 16 amino acids. J lost 2 bases, V lost 3 bases, and 8 bases had no gene match. The germline gives CDR1 MDHEN, CDR2 SYDVKM.

In its sample, this clone was seen once. The V gene is TRBV5-4, the J gene TRBJ2-2; 12 bases are a match to TRBD2. CDR3 size: 17 residues. With 1 base clipped from V and 4 bases from J, the junction kept 5 bases outside the gene matches. The V gene's germline CDR1 is SGHNT and CDR2 YYREEE (reference sequence). The CDR3 loop reads CASSLPSGGAGTGELFF. DNA of the CDR3: TGTGCCAGCAGCTTGCCTAGCGGGGGGGCCGGCACCGGGGAGCTGTTTTTT.

This clone was found a few times. The V and J genes are TRBV5-1 and TRBJ1-5, with D possibly being TRBD1 (5 bases). The CDR3 length is 14 residues. The ends were cut back, 0 bases at V and 7 bases at J, with 11 bases in the middle. The germline gives CDR1 SGHRS, CDR2 YFSETQ. CDR3 nucleotide sequence: TGCGCCAGCAGCTTGGGAACAGGTGGGCAGCCCCAGCATTTT. It translates to CASSLGTGGQPQHF.

The chain employs TRBV3-1 (or the pseudogene TRBV3-2) and TRBJ1-1, with TRBD1 as a possible D gene (5 bases). The germline V and J ends were trimmed by 1 base and 4 bases, with 13 bases remaining between them. CDR3 length: 15 residues. Germline V gene sequence: CDR1 LGHDT, CDR2 YNNKEL (reference sequence). The CDR3 region has the DNA TGTGCCAGCAGCCAAGGGATCTGGGGGGGCACTGAAGCTTTCTTT. It is translated as CASSQGIWGGTEAFF.